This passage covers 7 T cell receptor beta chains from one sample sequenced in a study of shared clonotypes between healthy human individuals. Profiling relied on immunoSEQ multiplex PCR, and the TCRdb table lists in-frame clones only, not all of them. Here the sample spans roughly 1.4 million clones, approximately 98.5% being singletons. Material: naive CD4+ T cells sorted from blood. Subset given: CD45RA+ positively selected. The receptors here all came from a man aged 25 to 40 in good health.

In DNA form, the CDR3 reads TGTGCCAGCAGACCTGACAGGGGCTCCTACAATGAGCAGTTCTTC. Residues: CASRPDRGSYNEQFF. This chain connects TRBV2 to TRBJ2-1; TRBD1 agrees at 8 bases. V dropped 6 bases and J dropped 0; count of bases not matched to a gene: 4. Looked up from germline, CDR1 is SNHLY and CDR2 is FYNNEI. The CDR3 runs 15 residues.

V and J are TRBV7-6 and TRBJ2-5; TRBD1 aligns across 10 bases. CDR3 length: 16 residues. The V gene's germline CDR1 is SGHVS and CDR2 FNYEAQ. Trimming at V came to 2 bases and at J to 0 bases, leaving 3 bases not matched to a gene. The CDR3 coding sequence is TGTGCCAGCAGCTTAAGGGACAGGGGTAACCAAGAGACCCAGTACTTC. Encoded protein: CASSLRDRGNQETQYF.

The CDR3 here is CASSTGQGLDNEQFF. DNA of the CDR3: TGCGCCAGCAGCACGGGACAGGGGCTAGACAATGAGCAGTTCTTC. The rearrangement links TRBV5-1 to TRBJ2-1; 10 bases map to TRBD1. The CDR3 is 15 residues long. V lost 4 bases and J lost 5; bases outside the gene matches: 6. Germline V lookup: CDR1 SGHRS, CDR2 YFSETQ.

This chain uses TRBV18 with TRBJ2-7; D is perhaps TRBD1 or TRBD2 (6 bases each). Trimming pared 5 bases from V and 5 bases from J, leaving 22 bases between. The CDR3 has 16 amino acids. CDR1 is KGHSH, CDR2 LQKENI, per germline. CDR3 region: CASSSAVRGPGHEQYF. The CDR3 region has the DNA TGTGCCAGCTCAAGCGCAGTCCGGGGGCCGGGGCACGAGCAGTACTTC. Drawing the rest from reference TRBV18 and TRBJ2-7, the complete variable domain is NAGVMQNPRHLVRRRGQEARLRCSPMKGHSHVYWYRQLPEEGLKFMVYLQKENIIDESGMPKERFSAEFPKEGPSILRIQQVVRGDSAAYFCASSSAVRGPGHEQYFGPGTRLTVT.

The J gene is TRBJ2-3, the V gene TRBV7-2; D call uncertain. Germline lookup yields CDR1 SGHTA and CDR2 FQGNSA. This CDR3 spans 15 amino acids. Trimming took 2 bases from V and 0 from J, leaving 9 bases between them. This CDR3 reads CASSLMAASTDTQYF. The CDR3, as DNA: TGTGCCAGCAGCTTAATGGCAGCTAGCACAGATACGCAGTATTTT. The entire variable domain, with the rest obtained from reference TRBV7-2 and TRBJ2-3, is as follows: GAGVSQSPSNKVTEKGKDVELRCDPISGHTALYWYRQSLGQGLEFLIYFQGNSAPDKSGLPSDRFSAERTGGSVSTLTIQRTQQEDSAVYLCASSLMAASTDTQYFGPGTRLTVL.

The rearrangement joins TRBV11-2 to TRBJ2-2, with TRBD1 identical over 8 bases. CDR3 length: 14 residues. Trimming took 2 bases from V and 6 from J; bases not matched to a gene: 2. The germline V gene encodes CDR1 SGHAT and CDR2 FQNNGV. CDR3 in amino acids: CASSLLGQAGELFF. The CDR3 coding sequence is TGTGCCAGCAGCTTATTGGGACAGGCCGGGGAGCTGTTTTTT.

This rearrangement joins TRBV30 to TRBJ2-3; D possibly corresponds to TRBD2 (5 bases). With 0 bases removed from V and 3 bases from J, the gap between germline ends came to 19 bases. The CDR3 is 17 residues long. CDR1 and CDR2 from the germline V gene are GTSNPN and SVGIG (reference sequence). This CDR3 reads CAWSVGLTGIPTDTQYF. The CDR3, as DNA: TGTGCCTGGAGTGTAGGGCTGACCGGGATCCCAACAGATACGCAGTATTTT.